These 19 T cell receptor beta chains came from one sample sequenced in a study of somatic mutations in cytotoxic T cells in rheumatoid arthritis. The table came from immunoSEQ multiplex PCR; TCRdb's copy has only in-frame clones and leaves some out. Found here are roughly 35,000 clones, approximately 84% of them singletons; the top ten hold more than 2.5%. The sample comprised CD8+ T cells sorted from blood. The source is a man in his forties in good health.

The rearrangement links TRBV4-3 to TRBJ2-7, with D maybe TRBD1 (5 bases). Germline values: CDR1 LGHNA, CDR2 YSLEER. The CDR3 runs 15 residues. V dropped 1 base and J dropped 2 bases, with 12 bases sitting between them. The CDR3 loop is CASSQVSGPTYEQYF. Here the CDR3 DNA reads TGCGCCAGCAGCCAAGTGTCAGGGCCAACCTACGAGCAGTACTTC.

This chain links TRBV19 with TRBJ2-5; tentative D call: TRBD1 (5 bases). V lost 4 bases to trimming and J lost 4 bases, with 10 bases between them. Germline V CDR1 and CDR2: LNHDA, SQIVND (reference sequence). This CDR3 comprises 13 residues. CDR3: CASSTAGIETQYF. CDR3 DNA: TGTGCCAGTAGTACGGCAGGGATAGAGACCCAGTACTTC.

This chain joins TRBV7-9 and TRBJ1-1, with D hard to call. The CDR3 has 12 amino acids. V was shortened by 3 bases and J by 1 base, with 3 bases between the two germline ends. The germline V gene encodes CDR1 SEHNR and CDR2 FQNEAQ (reference sequence). CDR3 sequence reads: CASSLENTEAFF. Here the CDR3 DNA reads TGTGCCAGCAGCTTGGAGAACACTGAAGCTTTCTTT.

The rearrangement joins TRBV6-4 to TRBJ2-7; 8 bases fit TRBD2. Germline V lookup: CDR1 MRHNA, CDR2 SNTAGT. The CDR3 spans 16 residues. Losses at the gene ends were 4 bases for V and 1 base for J; bases not matched to a gene: 9. CDR3 region: CASSGGVLADSYEQYF. The CDR3 nucleotides are TGTGCCAGCAGTGGCGGAGTACTAGCGGATTCCTACGAGCAGTACTTC.

The CDR3 region has the DNA TGTGCCAGTACCATTAGCGGGTCTGGGGCCAACGTCCTGACTTTC. Translated: CASTISGSGANVLTF. The chain carries TRBV19 and TRBJ2-6, with TRBD2 matching 7 bases. Germline trimming cut 7 bases from V and 1 base from J; bases unmatched to any gene: 4. CDR3 size: 15 residues. Looked up from germline, CDR1 is LNHDA and CDR2 is SQIVND (reference sequence).

The chain links TRBV2 to TRBJ1-5; D remains unclear. Between the trimmed V and J ends, which lost 2 bases and 6 bases, there was a span of 17 bases. The V gene's germline CDR1 is SNHLY and CDR2 FYNNEI. The length of the CDR3 is 16 residues. CDR3 sequence (DNA): TGTGCCAGCAGTGAATGGGGATACACCACTAGTCAGCCCCAGCATTTT. Translated: CASSEWGYTTSQPQHF.

V and J are TRBV2 and TRBJ2-2; D is tentatively TRBD1 or TRBD2 (5 bases each). V lost 2 bases and J lost 10, with 11 bases in between. Germline values: CDR1 SNHLY, CDR2 FYNNEI. The CDR3 is made up of 13 amino acids. CDR3 DNA sequence: TGTGCCAGCAGTGAACGGTCGGGACCGGAGCTGTTTTTT. Residues: CASSERSGPELFF.

This clone is termed medium-sized. Additional DNA sequences in this sample encode the identical CDR3. V is TRBV7-8 and J is TRBJ1-2; a weak D match, TRBD1 (5 bases). The CDR3 length is 15 residues. Per the germline V gene, CDR1 is SGHVS and CDR2 is FQNEAQ. Trimming took off 0 bases at V and 5 bases at J, with 13 bases between the two ends. The CDR3 DNA sequence: TGTGCCAGCAGCTTAGCTTCGGGGCGGGGATATGGCTACACCTTC. It is translated as CASSLASGRGYGYTF.

By share of the sample, this clone is medium-sized. The chain carries TRBV6-4 and TRBJ2-3; TRBD2 matches 7 bases. J was trimmed by 0 bases and V by 0 bases; bases with no gene match: 0. CDR3 size: 15 residues. Per the germline V gene, CDR1 is MRHNA and CDR2 is SNTAGT. In nucleotides, the CDR3 is TGTGCCAGCAGTGACTCAGCGGGAAGCACAGATACGCAGTATTTT. Residues: CASSDSAGSTDTQYF.

V usage is TRBV7-2 and J usage is TRBJ2-7; 7 nucleotides agree with TRBD2. With 2 bases clipped from V and 5 bases from J, the junction kept 6 bases outside the gene matches. Germline assignment: CDR1 SGHTA and CDR2 FQGNSA. CDR3 length equals 14 residues. In nucleotides, the CDR3 is TGTGCCAGCAGCTTACAGACTAGCTTAGACGAGCAGTACTTC. It specifies CASSLQTSLDEQYF.

Concerning this clone: Other DNA sequences in the same sample also yield this CDR3. This rearrangement joins TRBV6-1 to TRBJ2-5, with TRBD2 matching over 12 bases. Germline loops: CDR1 MNHNS, CDR2 SASEGT. The CDR3 runs to 15 residues. V shed 2 bases, J shed 2 bases, and the junction held 0 bases outside the gene matches. CDR3 loop: CASSELAGGQETQYF. CDR3 in DNA: TGTGCCAGCAGTGAACTAGCGGGAGGGCAAGAGACCCAGTACTTC.

The CDR3 DNA follows: TGTGCCAGCAGTTTATGCTCCTGGGGGTGCCAGAATCCTAACTATGGCTACACCTTC. Protein: CASSLCSWGCQNPNYGYTF. The V and J genes are TRBV28 and TRBJ1-2; possible D gene TRBD1, 5 bases. This CDR3 region has 19 residues. V dropped 0 bases and J dropped 0 bases, with 20 bases sitting between them. Germline lookup yields CDR1 MDHEN and CDR2 SYDVKM.

The DNA for the CDR3 is TGTGCCAGCAGCTTAGGGACATACAACTCCTACAATGAGCAGTTCTTC. Its protein product is CASSLGTYNSYNEQFF. The V and J genes are TRBV27 and TRBJ2-1, with D possibly being TRBD1 (6 bases). The CDR3 spans 16 residues. V lost 6 bases and J lost 0, with 15 bases in between. Looked up from germline, CDR1 is MNHEY and CDR2 is SMNVEV (reference sequence).

This chain links TRBV27 with TRBJ2-3, with D unresolved. Trimming pared 0 bases from V and 2 bases from J, leaving 6 bases between. Looked up from germline, CDR1 is MNHEY and CDR2 is SMNVEV (reference sequence). This CDR3 contains 14 residues. The CDR3 protein is CASSLSIDTDTQYF. The CDR3 DNA sequence: TGTGCCAGCAGTTTATCGATTGACACAGATACGCAGTATTTT.

The chain couples TRBV9 to TRBJ2-1, with D tentatively TRBD1 (6 bases). Between the trimmed V and J ends, which lost 0 bases and 6 bases, there was a span of 10 bases. The CDR3 contains 14 residues. Germline CDR1 reads SGDLS; CDR2 reads YYNGEE. DNA of the CDR3: TGTGCCAGCAGCGTAGGCTGGGGGCCCAATGAGCAGTTCTTC. It specifies CASSVGWGPNEQFF.

The CDR3 spells CATSRDRETRYGYTF. In nucleotides, the CDR3 is TGTGCCACCAGCAGAGACAGGGAGACGCGGTATGGCTACACCTTC. The V gene is TRBV15, the J gene TRBJ1-2; TRBD1 is a possible D gene (5 bases). The CDR3 is made up of 15 amino acids. V was shortened by 0 bases and J by 5 bases, with 13 bases between the two germline ends. Germline CDR1 is LNHNV and CDR2 is YYDKDF (reference sequence).

The V gene is TRBV15, the J gene TRBJ1-5, with D uncertain. V gave up 8 bases and J gave up 0 bases, with 8 bases separating them. Per the germline V gene, CDR1 is LNHNV and CDR2 is YYDKDF (reference sequence). The CDR3 has 13 residues. CDR3 in amino acids: CATSAASNQPQHF. CDR3 nucleotides: TGTGCCACCTCAGCCGCTAGCAATCAGCCCCAGCATTTT.

J is TRBJ2-7 and V is TRBV6-1; tentatively, D is TRBD1 (5 bases). The V end lost 7 bases, the J end lost 3 bases, and 13 bases lay between the germline ends. Germline CDR1 and CDR2: MNHNS and SASEGT. CDR3 size: 13 residues. The CDR3 sequence is CASNDSPGYEQYF. DNA for the CDR3: TGTGCCAGCAATGACAGTCCGGGCTACGAGCAGTACTTC.

This clone was observed a single time. This chain connects TRBV9 to TRBJ2-5; D unclear. Germline V gene sequence: CDR1 SGDLS, CDR2 YYNGEE. V was trimmed by 0 bases and J by 2 bases, leaving 11 bases between them. The CDR3 has 15 residues. The CDR3 spells CASSVGTLGQETQYF. In nucleotides, the CDR3 is TGTGCCAGCAGCGTAGGAACACTTGGTCAAGAGACCCAGTACTTC. Full variable domain (missing parts from reference TRBV9 and TRBJ2-5): DSGVTQTPKHLITATGQRVTLRCSPRSGDLSVYWYQQSLDQGLQFLIQYYNGEERAKGNILERFSAQQFPDLHSELNLSSLELGDSALYFCASSVGTLGQETQYFGPGTRLLVL.